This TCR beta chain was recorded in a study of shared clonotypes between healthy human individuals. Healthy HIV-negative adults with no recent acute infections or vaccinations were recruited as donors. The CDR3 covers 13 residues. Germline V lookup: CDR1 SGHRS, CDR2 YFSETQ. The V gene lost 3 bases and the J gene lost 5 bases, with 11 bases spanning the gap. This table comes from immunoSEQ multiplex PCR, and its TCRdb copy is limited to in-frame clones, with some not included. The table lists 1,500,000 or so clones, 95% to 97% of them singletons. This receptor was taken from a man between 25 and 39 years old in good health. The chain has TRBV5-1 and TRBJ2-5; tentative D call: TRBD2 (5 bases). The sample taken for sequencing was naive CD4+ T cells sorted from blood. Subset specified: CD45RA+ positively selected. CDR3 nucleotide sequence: TGCGCCAGCAGCTCCGGACTCTTGGAGACCCAGTACTTC. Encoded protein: CASSSGLLETQYF.